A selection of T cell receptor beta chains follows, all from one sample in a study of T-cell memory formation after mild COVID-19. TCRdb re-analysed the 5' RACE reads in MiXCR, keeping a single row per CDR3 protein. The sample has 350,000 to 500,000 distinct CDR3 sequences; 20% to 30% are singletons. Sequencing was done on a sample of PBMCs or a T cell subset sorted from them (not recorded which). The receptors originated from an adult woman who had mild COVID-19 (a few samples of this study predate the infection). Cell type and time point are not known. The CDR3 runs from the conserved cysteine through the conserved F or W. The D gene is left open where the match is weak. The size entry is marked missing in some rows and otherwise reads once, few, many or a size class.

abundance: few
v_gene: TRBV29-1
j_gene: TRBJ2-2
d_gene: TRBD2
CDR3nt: TGCAGCGTGCGGGTAGCGGGGGGGCTCACCGGGGAGCTGTTTTTT
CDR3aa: CSVRVAGGLTGELFF

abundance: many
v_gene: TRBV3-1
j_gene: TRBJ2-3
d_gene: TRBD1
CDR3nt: TGTGCCAGCAGCCCAGGGGGAAGGTGGACAGATACGCAGTATTTT
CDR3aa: CASSPGGRWTDTQYF

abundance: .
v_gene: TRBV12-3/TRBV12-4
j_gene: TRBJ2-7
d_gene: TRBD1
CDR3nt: TGTGCCAGCAGTCCGACGGGACAGGGTAACAGAGCGCAGTACTTC
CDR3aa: CASSPTGQGNRAQYF

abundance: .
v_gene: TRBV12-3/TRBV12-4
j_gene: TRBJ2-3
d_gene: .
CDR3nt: TGTGCCAGCAGTCCAACCAAGGGATACGGACTACCGGGCACAGATACGCAGTATTTT
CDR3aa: CASSPTKGYGLPGTDTQYF

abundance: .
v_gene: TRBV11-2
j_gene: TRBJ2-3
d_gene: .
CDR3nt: TGTGCCAGCAGCGGATCTAGCGGCACAGATACGCAGTATTTT
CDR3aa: CASSGSSGTDTQYF

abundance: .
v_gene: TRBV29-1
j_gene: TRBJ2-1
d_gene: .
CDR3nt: TGCAGCGCGCACAAACAGGATTACAATGAGCAGTTCTTC
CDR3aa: CSAHKQDYNEQFF

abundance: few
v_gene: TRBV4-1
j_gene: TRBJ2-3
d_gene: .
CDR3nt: TGCGCCAGCAGCCAAGGGGGTAGCACAGATACGCAGTATTTT
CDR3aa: CASSQGGSTDTQYF

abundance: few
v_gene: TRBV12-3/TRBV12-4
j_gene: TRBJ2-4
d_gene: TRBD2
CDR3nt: TGTGCCAGCACCTGGGGGGGGTCGAGTGGCAAAAACATTCAGTACTTC
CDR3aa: CASTWGGSSGKNIQYF

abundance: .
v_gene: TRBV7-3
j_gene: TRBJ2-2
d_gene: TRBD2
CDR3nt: TGTGCCAGCAGCGTACTAGCGGGAGGCACCACCGGGGAGCTGTTTTTT
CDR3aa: CASSVLAGGTTGELFF

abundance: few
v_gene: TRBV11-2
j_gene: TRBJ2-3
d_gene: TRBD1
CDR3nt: TGTGCCAGCAGCTTATGGGGGACAGGGGCCACAGATACGCAGTATTTT
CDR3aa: CASSLWGTGATDTQYF

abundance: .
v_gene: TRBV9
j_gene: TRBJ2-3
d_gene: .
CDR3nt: TGTGCCAGCAGCGGCGGGGTTGGCGCAGATACGCAGTATTTT
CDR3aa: CASSGGVGADTQYF

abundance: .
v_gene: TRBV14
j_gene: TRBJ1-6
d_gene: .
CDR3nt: TGTGCCAGCAGCCCGGGACCCTTGAGCTCCTATAATTCACCCCTCCACTTT
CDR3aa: CASSPGPLSSYNSPLHF

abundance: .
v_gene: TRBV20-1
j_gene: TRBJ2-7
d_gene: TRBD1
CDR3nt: TGCAGTGCTAGCTTATCCGGGACAGATAAATACGAGCAGTACTTC
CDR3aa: CSASLSGTDKYEQYF

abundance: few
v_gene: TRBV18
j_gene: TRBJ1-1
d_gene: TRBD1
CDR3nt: TGTGCCAGCTCTATATCAGGGGGGAACACTGAAGCTTTCTTT
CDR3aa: CASSISGGNTEAFF

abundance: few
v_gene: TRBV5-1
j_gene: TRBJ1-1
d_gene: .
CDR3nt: TGCGCCAGCAGCTCGCAAGTGGAAGCTTTCTTT
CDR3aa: CASSSQVEAFF

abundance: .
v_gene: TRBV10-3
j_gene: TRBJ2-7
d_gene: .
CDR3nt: TGTGCCATCAGTGAGGCGGTTACAGACTACGAGCAGTACTTC
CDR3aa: CAISEAVTDYEQYF

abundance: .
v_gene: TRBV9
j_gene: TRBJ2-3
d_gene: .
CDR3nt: TGTGCCAGCAGCCCAAGGAGGGGAGGACCCACAGATACGCAGTATTTT
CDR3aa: CASSPRRGGPTDTQYF

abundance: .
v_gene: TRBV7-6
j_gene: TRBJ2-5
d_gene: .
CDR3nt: TGTGCCACCATCCGAGGGGCGGGAGAGACCCAGTACTTC
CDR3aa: CATIRGAGETQYF

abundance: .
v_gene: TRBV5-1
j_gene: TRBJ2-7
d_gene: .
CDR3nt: TGCGCCAGCAGCTGGCGCGCAGTGCCAAGCGAGCAGTACTTC
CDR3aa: CASSWRAVPSEQYF

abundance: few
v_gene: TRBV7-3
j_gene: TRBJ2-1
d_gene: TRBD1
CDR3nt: TGTGCCAGCAGCCTCTCGTTAGGACAGGTTGACGACAATGAGCAGTTCTTC
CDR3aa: CASSLSLGQVDDNEQFF

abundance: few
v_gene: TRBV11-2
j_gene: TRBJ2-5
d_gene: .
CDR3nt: TGTGCCAGCAGCTTTCACCTCCAAGAGACCCAGTACTTC
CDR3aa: CASSFHLQETQYF

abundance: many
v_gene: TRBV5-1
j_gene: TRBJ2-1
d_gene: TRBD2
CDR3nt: TGCGCCAGCAGCTTTGGGGGGGAGTACAATGAGCAGTTCTTC
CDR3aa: CASSFGGEYNEQFF

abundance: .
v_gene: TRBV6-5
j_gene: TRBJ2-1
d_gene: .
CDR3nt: TGTGCCAGCCGATCCGGGTCTACCCAATCCAATGAGCAGTTCTTC
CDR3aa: CASRSGSTQSNEQFF

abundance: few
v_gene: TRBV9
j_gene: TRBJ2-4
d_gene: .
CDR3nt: TGTGCCAGCAGCGTAAACAGACTAGCCAAAAACATTCAGTACTTC
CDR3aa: CASSVNRLAKNIQYF

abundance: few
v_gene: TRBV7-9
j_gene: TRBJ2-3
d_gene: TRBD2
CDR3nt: TGTGCCAGCAGGAATAGCGGGAGGTCGTATAAAGATACGCAGTATTTT
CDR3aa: CASRNSGRSYKDTQYF

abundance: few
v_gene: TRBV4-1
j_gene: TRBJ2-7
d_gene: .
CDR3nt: TGCGCCAGCAGCCAAGTTTGGCCGGTCCTCGGGGGGCAGTACTTC
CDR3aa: CASSQVWPVLGGQYF

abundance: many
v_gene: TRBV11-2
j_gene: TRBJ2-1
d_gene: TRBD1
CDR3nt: TGTGCCAGCAGCTCTGGGACAGCTAATGAGCAGTTCTTC
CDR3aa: CASSSGTANEQFF

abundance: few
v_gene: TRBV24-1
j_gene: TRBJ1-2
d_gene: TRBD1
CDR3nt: TGTGCCACCAGCCTACACAGGGGGAGCGGCTACACCTTC
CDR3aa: CATSLHRGSGYTF

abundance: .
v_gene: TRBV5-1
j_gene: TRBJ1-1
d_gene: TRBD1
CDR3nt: TGCGCCAGCAGCTTGGGTTCCGGGACAGGGGTTGAAGCTTTCTTT
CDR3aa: CASSLGSGTGVEAFF

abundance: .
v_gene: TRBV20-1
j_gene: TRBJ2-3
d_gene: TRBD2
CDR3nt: TGCAGTGCGCGACTAGCGGGGGAGGGAGATACGCAGTATTTT
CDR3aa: CSARLAGEGDTQYF

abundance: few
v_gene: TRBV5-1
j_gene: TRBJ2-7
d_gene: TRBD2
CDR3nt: TGCGCCAGCACCCCGGGGAGCGGGACCTACGAGCAGTACTTC
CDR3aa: CASTPGSGTYEQYF

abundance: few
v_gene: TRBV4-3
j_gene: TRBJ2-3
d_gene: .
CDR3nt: TGCGCCAGCAGCCAAGATCGCAAGAGCACAGATACGCAGTATTTT
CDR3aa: CASSQDRKSTDTQYF

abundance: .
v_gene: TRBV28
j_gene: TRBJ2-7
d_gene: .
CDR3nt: TGTGCCAGCAGTCCTCGGGGGTCCTTAACCTACGAGCAGTACTTC
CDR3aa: CASSPRGSLTYEQYF

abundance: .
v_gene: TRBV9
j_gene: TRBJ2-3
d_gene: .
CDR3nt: TGTGCCAGCAGCGTAAGTTGGGCTAGCGCCACAGATACGCAGTATTTT
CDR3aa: CASSVSWASATDTQYF

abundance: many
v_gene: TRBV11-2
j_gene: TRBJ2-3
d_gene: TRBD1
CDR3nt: TGTGCCAGCAGCTTGAGGACAGGACAATGGGATACGCAGTATTTT
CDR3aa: CASSLRTGQWDTQYF

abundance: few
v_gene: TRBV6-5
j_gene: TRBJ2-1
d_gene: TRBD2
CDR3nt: TGTGCCAGCAGGGGACTAGCGGGTGCTTACAATGAGCAGTTCTTC
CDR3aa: CASRGLAGAYNEQFF

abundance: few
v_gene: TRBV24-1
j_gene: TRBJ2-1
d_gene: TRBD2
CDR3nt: TGTGCCACCAGTGATTTCGGGGGGGCCCATGAGCAGTTCTTC
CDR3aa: CATSDFGGAHEQFF

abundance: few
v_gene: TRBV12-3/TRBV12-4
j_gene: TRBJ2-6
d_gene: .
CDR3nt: TGTGCCAGCAGACCAAACAAGGGCTCCCTCTCTGGGGCCAACGTCCTGACTTTC
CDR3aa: CASRPNKGSLSGANVLTF

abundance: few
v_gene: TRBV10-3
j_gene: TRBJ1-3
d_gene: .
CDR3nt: TGTGCCATCCACGGGAGCTCTGGAAACACCATATATTTT
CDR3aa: CAIHGSSGNTIYF

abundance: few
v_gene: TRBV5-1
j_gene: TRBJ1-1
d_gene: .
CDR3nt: TGCGCCAGCAGCGCCAGACAGGTCGTGGGGGCTTTGAACACTGAAGCTTTCTTT
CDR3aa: CASSARQVVGALNTEAFF

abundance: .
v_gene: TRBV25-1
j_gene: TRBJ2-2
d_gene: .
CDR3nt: TGTGCCAGCAGTGAATACCCTGAAGGCGGGGAGCTGTTTTTT
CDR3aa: CASSEYPEGGELFF

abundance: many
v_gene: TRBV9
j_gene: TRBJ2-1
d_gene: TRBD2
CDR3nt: TGTGCCAGCAGCGTAGGACTAGCGGGGTACAATGAGCAGTTCTTC
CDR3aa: CASSVGLAGYNEQFF

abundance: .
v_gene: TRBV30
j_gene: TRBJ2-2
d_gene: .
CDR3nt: TGTGCCTGGTACAGGCCCGGGGAGCTGTTTTTT
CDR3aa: CAWYRPGELFF

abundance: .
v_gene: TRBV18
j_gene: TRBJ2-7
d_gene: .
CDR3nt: TGTGCCAGCTCACCTTTGCCGCCAAGGGAGCACGAGCAGTACTTC
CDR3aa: CASSPLPPREHEQYF